Listed here is a single T cell receptor (beta chain). Processed graft tissue released its intraepithelial and lamina propria lymphocytes. The sample originates from a study of graft-versus-host responses after intestinal transplantation. At the level of the study: After anti-thymocyte globulin induction, recipients took tacrolimus and steroids for two to three years.

Measured with immunoSEQ multiplex PCR; TCRdb has only the in-frame clones, and not every one. The sample consists of about 18,000 clones, about 83% of them appearing once. Here the sequenced sample was ileum tissue, taken about 19 months after intestinal transplantation. The sequence was obtained from a human patient who received an intestinal transplant, so some T cells may come from the graft donor.

As DNA, the CDR3 is TGTGCCATCAGTGAGTCGGCCAGGGGAGCTTTCTTT. Translated, it gives CAISESARGAFF. The gene calls are TRBV10-3 and TRBJ1-1; weak D call: TRBD1 (6 bases). V lost 0 bases, J lost 10 bases, and 9 bases lay in between. Germline CDR1 ENHRY, CDR2 SYGVKD. This CDR3 has 12 residues.